This TCR beta chain stems from a study of neoadjuvant anti-PD-1 for oral cavity cancer (dated by TCRdb to about 2021). Notes on the research overall: Before curative-intent surgical resection, most patients were given three to four biweekly doses of nivolumab at 3 mg/kg. Patients who did not progress were given a fourth nivolumab dose at about day 43 and had definitive surgical resection on days 50-56. Under RECIST 1.1, a patient counted as a responder if showing complete response, partial response or stable disease, and as a non-responder if showing progression. The parent correlative cohort had 12 to 13 patients and a response rate of 33%.

The sample holds a few counts of this clone. Its antigen remains unidentified. No qualities accompany the bases; no much larger clone lies one base away. In the paper's terms, the time point label means: after neoadjuvant nivolumab, at surgical resection. Patients had been newly diagnosed with stage II-IVA oral cavity squamous cell carcinoma, and no prior systemic or radiation treatment had been given to the patients. The cohort was made up of patients with locally advanced, HPV-negative oral cavity squamous cell carcinoma. Samples came from a longitudinal correlative study of a single-arm phase II trial of neoadjuvant nivolumab in oral cavity squamous cell carcinoma. Genomic DNA-based TCRbeta sequencing was performed on subject-matched pre- and post-treatment PBMCs and tumors from three responders and three non-responders. The Maxwell RSC DNA from Tissue kit was used to isolate genomic DNA from tumor tissue.

What the work shows at the level of the full study, not this receptor alone: A higher pretreatment blood Treg/Th17 ratio correlated with both higher pretreatment blood TCRbeta clonality and lower post-treatment tumor TCRbeta clonality. TCR analyses included only a few patients per response group, and the authors called for larger cohorts for validation. Greater tumor shrinkage correlated with larger post-treatment sizes of preexisting intratumoral clones, which suggests that expansion of preexisting clones contributed to response.

For survey sequencing, tumor libraries mostly used 4.5 to 6 ug of input genomic DNA, with two replicates for each sample. TCRbeta libraries were prepared with the immunoSEQ hsTCRbeta kit according to the manufacturer's instructions. Sequencing of the completed libraries took place using an Illumina NovaSeq 6000 S4 flow cell after they had been pooled to 3 nM. Concerning the study's data processing: Raw data preprocessing and quality control were performed with the immunoSEQ Analyzer. The analysis was restricted to productive rearrangements, with each unique CDR3 amino acid sequence defining a clonotype. Repertoire clonality was estimated as the Gini-Simpson index, which was calculated using the R package tcR. Gini indices were compared with Student's t test, and associations with tumor size change were assessed by Pearson correlation. TCRdb took this table from immuneACCESS and kept in-frame rearrangements with V and J called. Such tables lack part of the clones; where checked against another copy, unresolved V genes explain under half of the gap, and the rest is unexplained. The V and J calls and clone size come from that table; D and trimming were worked out from the DNA. This sample comprises tens of thousands of clones, under 30% of them detected only once. The ten top clones hold around 15% of the sample.

The germline V gene encodes CDR1 MNHEY and CDR2 SVGAGI. The CDR3 holds 14 amino acids from the cysteine to the phenylalanine. The only DNA kept is the CDR3, 42 bases in frame from the first base. V lost 7 bases and J lost 7 bases; the stretch between them is 19 bases long. This chain joins TRBV6-5 to TRBJ1-2; the D segment cannot be called with confidence. Sample: tumor tissue, taken after nivolumab (anti-PD-1) treatment. The sequence was obtained from a person aged 35-80 years with oral cavity squamous cell carcinoma. The CDR3 reads as follows: CASNLGPGLGGYTF. The DNA sequence reads TGTGCCAGCAACCTCGGGCCGGGGTTGGGTGGCTACACCTTC.